This is a list of T cell receptor beta chains from one sample in a study of blood T cell repertoires in COVID-19. Assay used: immunoSEQ multiplex PCR; TCRdb lists only in-frame clones, some missing. The repertoire holds around 200,000 clones, approximately 80% seen once, with approximately 7.1% in the top ten. The material sequenced was peripheral blood. Source of these receptors: a human donor in a cohort sampled during active COVID-19. CDR3s include the opening cysteine and the closing phenylalanine or tryptophan. D genes are given only for firm matches. A clone size is listed for some rows: how often the clone was seen (once, few, many), or a class if it is expanded.

j_call | clone_size | d_call | v_call | cdr3_length | cdr3_aa | cdr3_nt
TRBJ1-1 | NA | TRBD1 | TRBV4-1 | 16 | CASSLGQGQAYTEAFF | TGCGCCAGCAGCCTAGGACAGGGGCAAGCCTACACTGAAGCTTTCTTT
TRBJ2-2 | NA | NA | TRBV27 | 14 | CASSSTRVGGELFF | TGTGCCAGCAGTTCCACCCGGGTGGGCGGGGAGCTGTTTTTT
TRBJ2-2 | NA | NA | TRBV6-5 | 15 | CASSLGLSNTGELFF | TGTGCCAGCAGCCTCGGACTGTCGAACACCGGGGAGCTGTTTTTT
TRBJ2-7 | NA | NA | TRBV12-3/TRBV12-4 | 12 | CASSPDSYEQYF | TGTGCCAGCAGCCCCGACAGTTACGAGCAGTACTTC
TRBJ2-7 | NA | TRBD2 | TRBV7-6 | 15 | CASSSMTSGVGEQYF | TGTGCCAGCAGCTCAATGACTAGCGGGGTAGGGGAGCAGTACTTC
TRBJ1-6 | once | NA | TRBV4-1 | 14 | CASSQAQGNSPLHF | TGCGCCAGCAGCCAAGCACAGGGTAATTCACCCCTCCACTTT
TRBJ2-3 | once | NA | TRBV4-2 | 19 | CASSQEIRGLGASTDTQYF | TGTGCCAGCAGCCAGGAGATCAGGGGTTTGGGGGCTAGCACAGATACGCAGTATTTT
TRBJ2-7 | NA | NA | TRBV18 | 14 | CASSPSGGRREQYF | TGTGCCAGCTCACCATCAGGTGGGCGGAGGGAGCAGTACTTC
TRBJ2-3 | NA | TRBD2 | TRBV27 | 18 | CASSPRTSGGPSADTQYF | TGTGCCAGCAGTCCCAGGACTAGCGGGGGACCCTCCGCAGATACGCAGTATTTT
TRBJ2-1 | NA | TRBD2 | TRBV7-9 | 19 | CASSLLFSLAGGSYNEQFF | TGTGCCAGCAGCTTATTATTCAGCCTAGCGGGGGGCTCCTACAATGAGCAGTTCTTC
TRBJ1-6 | few | NA | TRBV15 | 14 | CATSRETGNSPLHF | TGTGCCACCAGCAGAGAAACAGGAAATTCACCCCTCCACTTT
TRBJ1-5 | few | NA | TRBV2 | 14 | CASSSFYSNQPQHF | TGTGCCAGCAGTAGCTTCTATAGCAATCAGCCCCAGCATTTT
TRBJ2-1 | NA | NA | TRBV9 | 15 | CASSIRTTTYNEQFF | TGTGCCAGCAGCATACGGACAACTACCTACAATGAGCAGTTCTTC
TRBJ2-4 | once | NA | TRBV10-1 | 13 | CASSESVTGIQYF | TGCGCCAGCAGTGAGTCTGTCACGGGAATTCAGTACTTC
TRBJ2-3 | NA | TRBD1 | TRBV6-5 | 15 | CASSRDRGSTDTQYF | TGTGCCAGCAGCCGGGACAGGGGAAGCACAGATACGCAGTATTTT
TRBJ1-5 | NA | NA | TRBV15 | 14 | CATSSAGARQPQHF | TGTGCCACCAGCAGCGCAGGGGCCCGGCAGCCCCAGCATTTT
TRBJ2-7 | NA | TRBD1 | TRBV5-1 | 15 | CASSLEQGALNEQYF | TGCGCCAGCAGCTTGGAACAGGGGGCACTCAACGAGCAGTACTTC
TRBJ1-6 | few | NA | TRBV27 | 16 | CASWPAAGRESYILHF | TGTGCCAGTTGGCCGGCTGCTGGGAGGGAGAGTTATATCCTCCACTTT
TRBJ2-7 | NA | NA | TRBV6-5 | 14 | CATDLQASTYEQYF | TGTGCCACCGACCTACAGGCTTCAACCTACGAGCAGTACTTC
TRBJ2-1 | NA | TRBD1 | TRBV27 | 15 | CASSKGTGTYNEQFF | TGTGCCAGCAGTAAAGGGACAGGGACCTACAATGAGCAGTTCTTC
TRBJ1-1 | NA | TRBD1 | TRBV5-4 | 14 | CASSPGQGGTEAFF | TGTGCCAGCAGCCCGGGACAGGGCGGCACTGAAGCTTTCTTT
TRBJ2-7 | NA | TRBD2 | TRBV4-2 | 15 | CASSQDPGLDYEQYF | TGTGCCAGCAGCCAGGACCCGGGACTAGACTACGAGCAGTACTTC
TRBJ2-7 | NA | NA | TRBV27 | 15 | CASRSSRAGLYEQYF | TGTGCCAGCAGATCCTCGAGGGCAGGCCTCTACGAGCAGTACTTC
TRBJ1-2 | NA | TRBD1 | TRBV7-9 | 15 | CASRDPGQGAFGYTF | TGTGCCAGCCGCGACCCGGGACAGGGGGCTTTTGGCTACACCTTC
TRBJ2-5 | NA | TRBD2 | TRBV5-1 | 17 | CASRSRGLAGEKETQYF | TGCGCCAGCAGGAGCCGCGGACTAGCGGGGGAGAAAGAGACCCAGTACTTC
TRBJ1-1 | NA | NA | TRBV9 | 13 | CASSVESGTEAFF | TGTGCCAGCAGCGTTGAGTCGGGCACTGAAGCTTTCTTT
TRBJ1-4 | NA | NA | TRBV9 | 16 | CASSPPSDSTGEKLFF | TGTGCCAGCAGCCCCCCCTCGGACTCTACGGGGGAAAAACTGTTTTTT
TRBJ1-2 | NA | TRBD1 | TRBV10-3 | 12 | CAISLQGYGYTF | TGTGCCATCAGTTTACAGGGGTATGGCTACACCTTC
TRBJ1-2 | NA | TRBD1 | TRBV29-1 | 15 | CSVEGRPGQGYGYTF | TGCAGCGTTGAAGGGCGTCCGGGACAGGGGTATGGCTACACCTTC
TRBJ2-7 | NA | NA | TRBV4-2 | 15 | CASSHYSGPAYEQYF | TGTGCCAGCAGCCATTATAGCGGACCCGCCTACGAGCAGTACTTC